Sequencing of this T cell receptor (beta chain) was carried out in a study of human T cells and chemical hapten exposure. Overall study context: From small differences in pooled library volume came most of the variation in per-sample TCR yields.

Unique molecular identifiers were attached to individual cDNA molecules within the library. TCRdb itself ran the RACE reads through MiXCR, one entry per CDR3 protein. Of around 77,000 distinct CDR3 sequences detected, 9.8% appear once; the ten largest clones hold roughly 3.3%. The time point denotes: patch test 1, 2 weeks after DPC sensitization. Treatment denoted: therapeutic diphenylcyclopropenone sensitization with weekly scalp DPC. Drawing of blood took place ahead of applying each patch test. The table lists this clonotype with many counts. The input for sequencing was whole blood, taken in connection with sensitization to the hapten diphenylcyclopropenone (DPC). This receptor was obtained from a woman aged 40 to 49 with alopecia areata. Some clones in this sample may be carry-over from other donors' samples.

The CDR3 DNA follows: TGCAGTGCTAGGATCATACAGGGAAGGACTGAAGCTTTCTTT. Amino acid sequence: CSARIIQGRTEAFF. The rearrangement uses TRBV20-1 and TRBJ1-1, with D perhaps matching TRBD1 (6 bases). The CDR3 totals 14 residues. Trimming cost V 3 bases and J 5 bases, with 16 bases left between them. In germline, CDR1 is DFQATT, CDR2 SNEGSKA (reference sequence).